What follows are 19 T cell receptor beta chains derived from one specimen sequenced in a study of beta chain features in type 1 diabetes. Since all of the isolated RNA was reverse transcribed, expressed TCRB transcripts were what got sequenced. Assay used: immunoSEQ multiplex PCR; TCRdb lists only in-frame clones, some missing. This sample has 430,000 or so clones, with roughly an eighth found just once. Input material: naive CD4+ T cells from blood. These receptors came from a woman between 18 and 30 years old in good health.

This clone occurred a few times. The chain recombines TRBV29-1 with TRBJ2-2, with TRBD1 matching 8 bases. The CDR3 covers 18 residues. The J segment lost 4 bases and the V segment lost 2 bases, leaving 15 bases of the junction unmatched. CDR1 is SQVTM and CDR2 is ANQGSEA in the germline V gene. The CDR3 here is CSVEILSGGLMGTGELFF. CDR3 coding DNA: TGCAGCGTTGAAATTCTGTCAGGGGGCCTCATGGGCACCGGGGAGCTGTTTTTT.

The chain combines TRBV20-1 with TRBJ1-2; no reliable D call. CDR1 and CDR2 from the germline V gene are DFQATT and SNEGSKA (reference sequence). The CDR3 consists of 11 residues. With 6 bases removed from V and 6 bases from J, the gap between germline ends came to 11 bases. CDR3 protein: CSAERRDGYTF. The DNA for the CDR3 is TGCAGTGCAGAGAGAAGGGATGGCTACACCTTC.

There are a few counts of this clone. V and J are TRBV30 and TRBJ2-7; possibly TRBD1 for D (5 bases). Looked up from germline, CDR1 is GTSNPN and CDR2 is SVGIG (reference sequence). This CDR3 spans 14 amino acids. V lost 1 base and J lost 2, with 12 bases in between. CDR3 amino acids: CAWSGAGFTYEQYF. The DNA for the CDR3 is TGTGCCTGGAGTGGGGCAGGGTTTACCTACGAGCAGTACTTC. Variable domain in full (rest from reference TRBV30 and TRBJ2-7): SQTIHQWPATLVQPVGSPLSLECTVEGTSNPNLYWYRQAAGRGLQLLFYSVGIGQISSEVPQNLSASRPQDRQFILSSKKLLLSDSGFYLCAWSGAGFTYEQYFGPGTRLTVT.

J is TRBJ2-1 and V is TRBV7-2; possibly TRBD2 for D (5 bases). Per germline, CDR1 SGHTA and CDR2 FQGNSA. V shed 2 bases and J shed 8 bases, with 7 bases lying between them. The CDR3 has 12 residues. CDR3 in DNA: TGTGCCAGCAGCTTATACGGGGATGAGCAGTTCTTC. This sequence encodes CASSLYGDEQFF.

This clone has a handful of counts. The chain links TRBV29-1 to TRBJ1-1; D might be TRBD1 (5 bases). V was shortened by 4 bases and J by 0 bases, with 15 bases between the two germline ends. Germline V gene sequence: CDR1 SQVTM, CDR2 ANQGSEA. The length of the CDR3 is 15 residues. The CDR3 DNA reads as TGCAGCGTTGCCGACAGCAGCTGGATGAACACTGAAGCTTTCTTT. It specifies CSVADSSWMNTEAFF.

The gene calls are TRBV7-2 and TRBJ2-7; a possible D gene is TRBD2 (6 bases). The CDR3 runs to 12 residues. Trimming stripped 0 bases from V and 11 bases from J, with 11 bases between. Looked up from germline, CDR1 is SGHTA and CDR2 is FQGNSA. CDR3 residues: CASSLAGGDEYF. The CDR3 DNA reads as TGTGCCAGCAGCTTAGCAGGCGGGGATGAGTACTTC.

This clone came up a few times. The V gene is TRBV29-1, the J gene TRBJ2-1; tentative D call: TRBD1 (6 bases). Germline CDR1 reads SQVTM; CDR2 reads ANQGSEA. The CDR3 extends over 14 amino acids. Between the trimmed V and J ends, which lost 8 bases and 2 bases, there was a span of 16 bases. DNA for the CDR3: TGCAGCACCGAAGGGGGTTTCACCTACAATGAGCAGTTCTTC. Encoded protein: CSTEGGFTYNEQFF.

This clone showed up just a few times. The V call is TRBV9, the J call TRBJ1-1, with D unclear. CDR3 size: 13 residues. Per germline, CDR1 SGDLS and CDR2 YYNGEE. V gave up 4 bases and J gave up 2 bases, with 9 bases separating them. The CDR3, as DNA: TGTGCCAGCAGCCTCACACCAAACACTGAAGCTTTCTTT. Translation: CASSLTPNTEAFF.

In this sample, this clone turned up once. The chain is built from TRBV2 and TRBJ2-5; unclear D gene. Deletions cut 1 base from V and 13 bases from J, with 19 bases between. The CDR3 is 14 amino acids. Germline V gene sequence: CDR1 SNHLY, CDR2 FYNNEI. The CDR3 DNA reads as TGTGCCAGCAGTGAAGTCGACCCCCTAAATGTTCGGTACTTC. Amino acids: CASSEVDPLNVRYF.

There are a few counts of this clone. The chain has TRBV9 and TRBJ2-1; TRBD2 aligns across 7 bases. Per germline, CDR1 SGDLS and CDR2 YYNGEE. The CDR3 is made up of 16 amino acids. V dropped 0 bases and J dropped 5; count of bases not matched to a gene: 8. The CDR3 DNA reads TGTGCCAGCAGCGTAGGACAAGGGGAGGGTGACAATGAGCAGTTCTTC. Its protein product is CASSVGQGEGDNEQFF. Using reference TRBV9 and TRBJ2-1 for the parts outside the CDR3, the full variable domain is DSGVTQTPKHLITATGQRVTLRCSPRSGDLSVYWYQQSLDQGLQFLIQYYNGEERAKGNILERFSAQQFPDLHSELNLSSLELGDSALYFCASSVGQGEGDNEQFFGPGTRLTVL.

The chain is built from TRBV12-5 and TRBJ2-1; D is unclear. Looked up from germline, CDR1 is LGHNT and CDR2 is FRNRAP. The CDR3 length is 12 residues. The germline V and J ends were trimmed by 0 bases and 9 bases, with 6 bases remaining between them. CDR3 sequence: CASGLVRSEQFF. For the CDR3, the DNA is TGTGCTAGTGGTTTGGTAAGGAGTGAGCAGTTCTTC.

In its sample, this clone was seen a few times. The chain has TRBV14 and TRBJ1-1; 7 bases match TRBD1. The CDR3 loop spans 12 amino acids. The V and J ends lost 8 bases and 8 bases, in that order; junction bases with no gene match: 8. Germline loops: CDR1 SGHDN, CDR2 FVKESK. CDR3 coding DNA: TGTGCCAGCCCACGTAGGGGACAGGAAGCTTTCTTT. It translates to CASPRRGQEAFF.

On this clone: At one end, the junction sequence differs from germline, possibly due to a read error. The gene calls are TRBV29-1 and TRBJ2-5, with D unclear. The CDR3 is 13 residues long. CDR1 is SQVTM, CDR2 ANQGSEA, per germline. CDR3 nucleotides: TGCAGCGTTGAAAAGAGCAAACAAGGGACCCAGTACTTC. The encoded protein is CSVEKSKQGTQYF. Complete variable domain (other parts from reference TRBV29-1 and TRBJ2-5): SAVISQKPSRDICQRGTSLTIQCQVDSQVTMMFWYRQQPGQSLTLIATANQGSEATYESGFVIDKFPISRPNLTFSTLTVSNMSPEDSSIYLCSVEKSKQGTQYFGPGTRLLVL.

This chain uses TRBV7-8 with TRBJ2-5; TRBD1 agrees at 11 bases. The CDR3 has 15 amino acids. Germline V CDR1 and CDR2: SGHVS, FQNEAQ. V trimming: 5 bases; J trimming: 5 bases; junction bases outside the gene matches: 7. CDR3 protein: CASSMRTGGKETQYF. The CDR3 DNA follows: TGTGCCAGCAGCATGAGGACAGGGGGCAAGGAGACCCAGTACTTC.

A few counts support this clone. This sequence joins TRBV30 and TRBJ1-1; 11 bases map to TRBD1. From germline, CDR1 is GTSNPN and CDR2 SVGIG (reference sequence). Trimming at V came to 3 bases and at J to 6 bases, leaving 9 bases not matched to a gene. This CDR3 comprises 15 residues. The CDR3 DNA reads TGTGCCTGGAGAACGGGACAGGGGGGCTTCTCTGAAGCTTTCTTT. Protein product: CAWRTGQGGFSEAFF. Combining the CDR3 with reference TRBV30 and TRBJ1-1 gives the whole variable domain SQTIHQWPATLVQPVGSPLSLECTVEGTSNPNLYWYRQAAGRGLQLLFYSVGIGQISSEVPQNLSASRPQDRQFILSSKKLLLSDSGFYLCAWRTGQGGFSEAFFGQGTRLTVV.

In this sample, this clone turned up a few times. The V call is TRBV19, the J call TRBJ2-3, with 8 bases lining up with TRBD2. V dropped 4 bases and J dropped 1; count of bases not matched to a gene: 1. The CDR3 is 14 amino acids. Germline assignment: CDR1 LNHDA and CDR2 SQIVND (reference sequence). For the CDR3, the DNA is TGTGCCAGTAGTAGTAGCGGGGGCACAGATACGCAGTATTTT. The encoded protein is CASSSSGGTDTQYF.

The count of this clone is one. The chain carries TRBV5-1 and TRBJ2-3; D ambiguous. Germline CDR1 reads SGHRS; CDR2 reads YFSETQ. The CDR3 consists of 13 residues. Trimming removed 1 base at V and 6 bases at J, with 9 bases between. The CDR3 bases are TGCGCCAGCAGCTTGAACCGGGTGGATACGCAGTATTTT. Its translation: CASSLNRVDTQYF.

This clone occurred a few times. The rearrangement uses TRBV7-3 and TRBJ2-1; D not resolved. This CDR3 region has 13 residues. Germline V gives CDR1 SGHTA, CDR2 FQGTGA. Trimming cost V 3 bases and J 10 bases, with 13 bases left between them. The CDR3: CASSLKVGWEQFF. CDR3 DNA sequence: TGTGCCAGCAGCTTGAAGGTGGGTTGGGAGCAGTTCTTC. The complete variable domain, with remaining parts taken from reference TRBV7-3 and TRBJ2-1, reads GAGVSQTPSNKVTEKGKYVELRCDPISGHTALYWYRQSLGQGPEFLIYFQGTGAADDSGLPNDRFFAVRPEGSVSTLKIQRTERGDSAVYLCASSLKVGWEQFFGPGTRLTVL.

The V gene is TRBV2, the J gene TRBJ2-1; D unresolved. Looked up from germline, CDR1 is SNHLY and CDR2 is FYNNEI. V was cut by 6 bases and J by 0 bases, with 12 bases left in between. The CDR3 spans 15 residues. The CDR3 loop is CASRAGPSSYNEQFF. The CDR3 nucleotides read TGTGCCAGCAGAGCCGGGCCCAGCTCCTACAATGAGCAGTTCTTC.